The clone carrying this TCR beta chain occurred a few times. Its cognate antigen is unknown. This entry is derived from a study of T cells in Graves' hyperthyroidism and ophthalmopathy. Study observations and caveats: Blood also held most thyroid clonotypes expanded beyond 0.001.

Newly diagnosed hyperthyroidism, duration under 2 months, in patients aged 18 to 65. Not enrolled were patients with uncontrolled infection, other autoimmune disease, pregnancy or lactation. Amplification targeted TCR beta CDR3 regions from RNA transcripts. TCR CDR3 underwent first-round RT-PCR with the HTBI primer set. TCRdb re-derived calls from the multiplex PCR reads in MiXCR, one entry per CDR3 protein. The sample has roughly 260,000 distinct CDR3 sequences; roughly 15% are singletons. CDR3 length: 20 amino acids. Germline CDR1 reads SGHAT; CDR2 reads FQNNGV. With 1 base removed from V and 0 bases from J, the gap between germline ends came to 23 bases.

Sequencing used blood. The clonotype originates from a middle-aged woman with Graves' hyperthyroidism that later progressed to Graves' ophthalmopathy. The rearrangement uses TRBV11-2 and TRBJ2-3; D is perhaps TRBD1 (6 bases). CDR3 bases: TGTGCCAGCAGCTTAGTACCGGGACAAGGGACACCCTCTAGCACAGATACGCAGTATTTT. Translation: CASSLVPGQGTPSSTDTQYF.